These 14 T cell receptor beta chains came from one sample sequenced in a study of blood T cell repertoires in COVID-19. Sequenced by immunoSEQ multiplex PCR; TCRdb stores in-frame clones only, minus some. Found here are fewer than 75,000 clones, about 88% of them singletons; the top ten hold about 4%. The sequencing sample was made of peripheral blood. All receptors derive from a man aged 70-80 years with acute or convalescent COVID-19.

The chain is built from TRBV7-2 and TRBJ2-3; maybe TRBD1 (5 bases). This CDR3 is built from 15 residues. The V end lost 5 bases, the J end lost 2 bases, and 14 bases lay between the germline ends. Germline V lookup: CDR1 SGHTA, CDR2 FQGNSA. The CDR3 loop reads CASSKRGWATDTQYF. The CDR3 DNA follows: TGTGCCAGCAGCAAAAGGGGTTGGGCCACAGATACGCAGTATTTT.

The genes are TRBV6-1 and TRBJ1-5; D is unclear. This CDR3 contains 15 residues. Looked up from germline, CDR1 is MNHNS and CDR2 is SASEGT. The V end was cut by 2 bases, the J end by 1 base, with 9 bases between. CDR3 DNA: TGTGCCAGCAGTGAACTAGGTTTAAGCAATCAGCCCCAGCATTTT. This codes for CASSELGLSNQPQHF.

CDR3 sequence (DNA): TGCAGCGCCACAAAGCTAGGGACTAGCGGCACAGATACGCAGTATTTT. Its translation: CSATKLGTSGTDTQYF. The chain employs TRBV29-1 and TRBJ2-3; 10 bases are shared with TRBD2. Germline V gene sequence: CDR1 SQVTM, CDR2 ANQGSEA. V lost 7 bases, J lost 1 base, and 11 bases stayed unmatched. This CDR3 has 16 amino acids.

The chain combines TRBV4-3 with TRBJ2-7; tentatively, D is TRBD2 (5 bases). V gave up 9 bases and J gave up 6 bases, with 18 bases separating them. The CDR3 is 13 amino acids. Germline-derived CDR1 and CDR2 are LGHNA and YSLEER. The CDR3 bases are TGCGCCAGTTCACCGGACTTGAGCGGCGAGCAGTACTTC. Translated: CASSPDLSGEQYF.

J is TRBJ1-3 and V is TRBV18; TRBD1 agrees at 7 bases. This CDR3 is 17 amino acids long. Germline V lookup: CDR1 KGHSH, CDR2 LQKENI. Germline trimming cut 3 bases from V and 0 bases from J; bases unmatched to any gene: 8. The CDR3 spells CASSPTGTALSGNTIYF. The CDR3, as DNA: TGTGCCAGCTCACCGACCGGGACAGCGCTCTCTGGAAACACCATATATTTT.

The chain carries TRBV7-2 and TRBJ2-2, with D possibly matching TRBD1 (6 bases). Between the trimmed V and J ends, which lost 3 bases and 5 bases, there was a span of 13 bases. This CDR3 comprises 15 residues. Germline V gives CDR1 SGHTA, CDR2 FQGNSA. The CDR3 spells CASSFGGALTGELFF. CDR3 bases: TGTGCCAGCAGCTTTGGGGGCGCTTTGACCGGGGAGCTGTTTTTT.

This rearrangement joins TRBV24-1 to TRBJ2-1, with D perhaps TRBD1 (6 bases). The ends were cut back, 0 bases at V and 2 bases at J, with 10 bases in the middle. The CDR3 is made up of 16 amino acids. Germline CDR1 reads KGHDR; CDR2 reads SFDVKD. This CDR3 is CATSDLARGTYNEQFF. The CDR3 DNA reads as TGTGCCACCAGTGATTTGGCCAGGGGCACCTACAATGAGCAGTTCTTC.

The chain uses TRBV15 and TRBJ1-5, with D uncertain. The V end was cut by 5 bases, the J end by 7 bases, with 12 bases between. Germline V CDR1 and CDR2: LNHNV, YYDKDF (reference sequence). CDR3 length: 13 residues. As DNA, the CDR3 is TGTGCCACCAGCCTTGGGGAGGAACAGCCCCAGCATTTT. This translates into CATSLGEEQPQHF.

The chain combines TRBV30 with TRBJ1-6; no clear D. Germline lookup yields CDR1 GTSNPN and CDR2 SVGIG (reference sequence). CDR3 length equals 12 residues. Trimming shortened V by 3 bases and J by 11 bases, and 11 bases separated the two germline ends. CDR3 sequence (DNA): TGTGCCTGGAGGGTCGGGGTCACACCCCTCCACTTT. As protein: CAWRVGVTPLHF.

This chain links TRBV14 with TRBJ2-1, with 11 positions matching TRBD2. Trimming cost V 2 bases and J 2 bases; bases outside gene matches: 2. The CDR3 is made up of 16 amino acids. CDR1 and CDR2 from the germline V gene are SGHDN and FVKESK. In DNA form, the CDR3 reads TGTGCCAGCAGCCAATTTAGCGGGGGGGCCTACAATGAGCAGTTCTTC. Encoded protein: CASSQFSGGAYNEQFF.

This chain's CDR3 is CASSPPGSGRTYEQYF. The CDR3 coding sequence is TGTGCCAGCTCTCCCCCTGGGTCGGGGAGAACCTACGAGCAGTACTTC. This chain uses TRBV18 with TRBJ2-7; D might be TRBD2 (5 bases). The CDR3 totals 16 residues. CDR1 and CDR2 (germline): KGHSH, LQKENI. V was trimmed by 6 bases and J by 2 bases, leaving 20 bases between them. The whole variable domain, filled in from reference TRBV18 and TRBJ2-7, reads NAGVMQNPRHLVRRRGQEARLRCSPMKGHSHVYWYRQLPEEGLKFMVYLQKENIIDESGMPKERFSAEFPKEGPSILRIQQVVRGDSAAYFCASSPPGSGRTYEQYFGPGTRLTVT.

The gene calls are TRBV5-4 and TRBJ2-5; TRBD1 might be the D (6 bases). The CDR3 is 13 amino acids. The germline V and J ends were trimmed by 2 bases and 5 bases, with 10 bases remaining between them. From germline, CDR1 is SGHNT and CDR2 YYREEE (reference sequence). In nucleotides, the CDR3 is TGTGCCAGCAGCTTCAGGGGTGAGGAGACCCAGTACTTC. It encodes CASSFRGEETQYF.

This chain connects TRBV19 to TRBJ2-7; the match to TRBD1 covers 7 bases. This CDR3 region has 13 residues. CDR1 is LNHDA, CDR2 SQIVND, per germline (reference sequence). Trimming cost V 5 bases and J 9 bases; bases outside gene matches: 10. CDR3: CASSDRVGSVQYF. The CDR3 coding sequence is TGTGCCAGTAGTGACAGGGTGGGTTCGGTGCAGTACTTC. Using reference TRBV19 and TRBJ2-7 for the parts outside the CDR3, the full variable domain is DGGITQSPKYLFRKEGQNVTLSCEQNLNHDAMYWYRQDPGQGLRLIYYSQIVNDFQKGDIAEGYSVSREKKESFPLTVTSAQKNPTAFYLCASSDRVGSVQYFGPGTRLTVT.

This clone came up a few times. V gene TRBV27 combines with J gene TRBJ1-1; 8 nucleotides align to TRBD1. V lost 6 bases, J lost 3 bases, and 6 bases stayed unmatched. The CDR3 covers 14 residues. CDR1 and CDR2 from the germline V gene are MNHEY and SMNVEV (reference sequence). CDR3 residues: CASRNHRGDTEAFF. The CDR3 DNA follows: TGTGCCAGCAGAAACCACAGGGGGGACACTGAAGCTTTCTTT.